This TCR beta chain was sequenced for a study of blood T cells in healthy people across ages. From germline, CDR1 is MNHEY and CDR2 SVGAGI. V was shortened by 8 bases and J by 7 bases, with 17 bases between the two germline ends. This CDR3 contains 14 residues. Sample-barcoded 5' priming and a J-beta primer mix drove a second PCR of about 6 to 12 cycles. TCRdb reprocessed the 5' RACE reads via MiXCR and lists one record per CDR3 protein. The data show fewer than 1.5 million distinct CDR3 sequences, approximately 42% seen once. The J gene is TRBJ1-4, the V gene TRBV6-5, with D uncertain. The sequenced material came from blood. The receptor was derived from a woman under 30 in good health. CDR3 residues: CASGKMGRGEKLFF. The CDR3 DNA follows: TGTGCCAGCGGAAAAATGGGCCGTGGTGAAAAACTGTTTTTT.